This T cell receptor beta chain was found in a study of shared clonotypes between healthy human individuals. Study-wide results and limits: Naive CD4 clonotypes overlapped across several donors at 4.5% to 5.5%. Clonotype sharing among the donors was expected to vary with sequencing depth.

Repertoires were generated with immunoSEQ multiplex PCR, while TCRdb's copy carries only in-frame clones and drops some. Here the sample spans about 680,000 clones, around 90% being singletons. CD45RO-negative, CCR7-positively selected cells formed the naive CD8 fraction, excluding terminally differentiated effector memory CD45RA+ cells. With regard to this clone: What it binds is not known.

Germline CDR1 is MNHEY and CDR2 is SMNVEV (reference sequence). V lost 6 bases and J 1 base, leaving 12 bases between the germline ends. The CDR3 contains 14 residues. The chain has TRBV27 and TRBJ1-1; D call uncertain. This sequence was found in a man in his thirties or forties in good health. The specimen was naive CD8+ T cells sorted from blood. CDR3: CASRLIGSNTEAFF. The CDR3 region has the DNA TGTGCCAGCAGGCTCATCGGGTCGAACACTGAAGCTTTCTTT.